Below are 12 T cell receptor beta chains sequenced from a single sample in a study of T-cell memory formation after mild COVID-19. TCRdb re-analysed the 5' RACE reads in MiXCR, keeping a single row per CDR3 protein. The table lists 300,000 to 400,000 distinct CDR3 sequences, approximately 29% of them singletons, with roughly 13% in the top ten. Sequenced material: PBMCs or a T cell subset sorted from them (not recorded which). These receptors all come from an adult woman who had mild COVID-19 (a few samples of this study predate the infection). Cell type and time point are not known.

This clonotype was counted between two and nine times. V gene TRBV15 combines with J gene TRBJ2-5, with 9 bases matching TRBD2. The CDR3 extends over 17 amino acids. In germline, CDR1 is LNHNV, CDR2 YYDKDF (reference sequence). V trimming: 4 bases; J trimming: 5 bases; junction bases outside the gene matches: 14. The CDR3 is CATSTVGSGRKQETQYF. DNA of the CDR3: TGTGCCACCAGCACCGTGGGTAGCGGGAGAAAGCAGGAGACCCAGTACTTC. Combining the CDR3 with reference TRBV15 and TRBJ2-5 gives the whole variable domain DAMVIQNPRYQVTQFGKPVTLSCSQTLNHNVMYWYQQKSSQAPKLLFHYYDKDFNNEADTPDNFQSRRPNTSFCFLDIRSPGLGDTAMYLCATSTVGSGRKQETQYFGPGTRLLVL.

The rearrangement uses TRBV30 and TRBJ2-7; 8 bases are a match to TRBD2. V lost 3 bases, J lost 6 bases, and 7 bases stayed unmatched. Germline V gene data show CDR1 as GTSNPN and CDR2 as SVGIG (reference sequence). This CDR3 comprises 13 residues. The CDR3 nucleotides are TGTGCCTGGAGGGTAGCGGGGACCCCCGAGCAGTACTTC. This translates into CAWRVAGTPEQYF.

This chain joins TRBV24-1 and TRBJ2-7; 8 bases fit TRBD1. V trimming: 3 bases; J trimming: 4 bases; junction bases outside the gene matches: 13. Germline V lookup: CDR1 KGHDR, CDR2 SFDVKD. This CDR3 has 17 residues. The CDR3 DNA sequence: TGTGCCACCAGTGATCCCCGCCGAGGACAGGGTGGATACGAGCAGTACTTC. This codes for CATSDPRRGQGGYEQYF.

In its sample, this clonotype was seen a few times. This chain joins TRBV18 and TRBJ2-3, with D possibly being TRBD1 (5 bases). Germline V gene sequence: CDR1 KGHSH, CDR2 LQKENI. There are 16 residues in the CDR3. With 3 bases removed from V and 8 bases from J, the gap between germline ends came to 21 bases. The CDR3: CASSPERLVVQGTQYF. CDR3 DNA: TGTGCCAGCTCACCGGAGAGGCTGGTGGTTCAGGGTACGCAGTATTTT.

The sample holds a few counts of this clonotype. V usage is TRBV7-8 and J usage is TRBJ2-1, with D possibly being TRBD1 (6 bases). The CDR3 totals 14 residues. The V end lost 5 bases, the J end lost 6 bases, and 14 bases lay between the germline ends. Per germline, CDR1 SGHVS and CDR2 FQNEAQ. CDR3: CASSLHRVPNEQFF. In DNA, the CDR3 is TGTGCCAGCAGCCTACACAGGGTTCCCAATGAGCAGTTCTTC.

This clonotype was counted ten times or more. The germline gene is not matched at one end of the junction; a read error may be the cause. V and J are TRBV9 and TRBJ2-2; no firm D call. Germline-derived CDR1 and CDR2 are SGDLS and YYNGEE. CDR3 length equals 13 residues. The CDR3: CASSVGDTGELFF. The CDR3 DNA reads as TGCGCCAGCAGCGTAGGAGACACCGGGGAGCTGTTTTTT.

V gene TRBV3-1 combines with J gene TRBJ2-7; D not resolved. Per the germline V gene, CDR1 is LGHDT and CDR2 is YNNKEL (reference sequence). The CDR3 is 12 amino acids. V was clipped by 5 bases and J by 2 bases, with 7 bases between them. CDR3 loop: CASSSTTYEQYF. DNA of the CDR3: TGTGCCAGCAGCTCGACGACCTACGAGCAGTACTTC.

This clonotype appeared a few times. The chain has TRBV6-6 and TRBJ2-5; a possible D gene is TRBD2 (7 bases). Trimming pared 1 base from V and 1 base from J, leaving 13 bases between. Germline V gives CDR1 MNHNY, CDR2 SVGAGI (reference sequence). This CDR3 is 16 amino acids long. DNA of the CDR3: TGTGCCAGCAGTTACTTATTGGGAGGGGGCCAAGAGACCCAGTACTTC. Its protein is CASSYLLGGGQETQYF.

The count of this clonotype is one. The rearrangement links TRBV12-3 or TRBV12-4 to TRBJ2-3; D is perhaps TRBD2 (6 bases). The V end lost 5 bases, the J end lost 3 bases, and 12 bases lay between the germline ends. This CDR3 region has 14 residues. CDR3 nucleotide sequence: TGTGCCAGCAGTAATACTGGGGGGACAGATACGCAGTATTTT. This codes for CASSNTGGTDTQYF.

The CDR3 coding sequence is TGCGCCAGCAGCCTTAGCGGGGTTAGCTCCTACGAGCAGTACTTC. This gives the protein CASSLSGVSSYEQYF. The rearrangement uses TRBV5-1 and TRBJ2-7, with TRBD2 identical over 8 bases. The junction had 6 bases not matched to a gene; V was cut back by 4 bases and J by 0 bases. The CDR3 is made up of 15 amino acids. Germline CDR1 and CDR2: SGHRS and YFSETQ.

This clonotype came up a few times. The chain joins TRBV7-9 to TRBJ2-1; a weak D match, TRBD1 (6 bases). V shed 0 bases and J shed 8 bases, with 11 bases lying between them. Germline V gene sequence: CDR1 SEHNR, CDR2 FQNEAQ (reference sequence). This CDR3 has 14 residues. The CDR3 here is CASSLARQAHEQFF. CDR3 bases: TGTGCCAGCAGCTTAGCTAGACAGGCCCATGAGCAGTTCTTC.

The V call is TRBV5-5, the J call TRBJ1-2; possible D gene TRBD1, 5 bases. Trimming took 0 bases from V and 0 from J, leaving 12 bases between them. CDR1 and CDR2 from the germline V gene are SGHKS and YYEKEE (reference sequence). This CDR3 comprises 16 residues. CDR3 in DNA: TGTGCCAGCAGCTTGGGGGGCATGTTTTCTAACTATGGCTACACCTTC. Translating it yields CASSLGGMFSNYGYTF.